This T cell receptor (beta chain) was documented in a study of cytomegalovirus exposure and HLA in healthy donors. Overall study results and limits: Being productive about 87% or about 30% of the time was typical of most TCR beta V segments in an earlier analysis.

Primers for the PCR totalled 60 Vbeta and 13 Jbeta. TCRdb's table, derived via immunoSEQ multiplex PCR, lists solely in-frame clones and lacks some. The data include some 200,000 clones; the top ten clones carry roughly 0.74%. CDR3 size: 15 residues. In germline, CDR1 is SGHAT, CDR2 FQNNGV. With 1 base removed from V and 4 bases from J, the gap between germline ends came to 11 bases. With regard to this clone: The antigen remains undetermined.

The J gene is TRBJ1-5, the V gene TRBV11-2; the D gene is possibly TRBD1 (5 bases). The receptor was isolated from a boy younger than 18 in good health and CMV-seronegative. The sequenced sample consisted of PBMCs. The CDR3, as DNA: TGTGCCAGCAGCTTAGGTGGGGGGAGGAATCAGCCCCAGCATTTT. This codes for CASSLGGGRNQPQHF.